Below, 17 T cell receptor beta chains from the same sample are listed, as sequenced in a study of read filtering for tumor transcriptome and immune sequencing. From roughly 390 ng of RNA, a library with molecular barcoded alpha/delta and beta/gamma adaptors was made. Each CDR3 protein gets one entry after TCRdb re-called the reads with MiXCR. The sample records roughly 68,000 distinct CDR3 sequences, about 15% being singletons. Sequenced material: a population of CD138-negative cells sorted from bone marrow. The receptors originated from a donor at least 40 years old with multiple myeloma.

In this sample, this clonotype turned up many times. V gene TRBV10-1 combines with J gene TRBJ1-5; a weak D match, TRBD1 (5 bases). Trimming left V 3 bases short and J 4 bases short, with 16 bases between. The CDR3 loop spans 16 amino acids. The germline V gene encodes CDR1 WNHNN and CDR2 SYGVQD (reference sequence). The CDR3 region is CASSEIRDGPNQPQHF. In DNA form, the CDR3 reads TGCGCCAGCAGTGAAATCCGGGACGGTCCAAATCAGCCCCAGCATTTT.

This clonotype was detected many times. The chain joins TRBV6-2 or TRBV6-3 to TRBJ2-1; 12 nucleotides match TRBD2. Germline V gives CDR1 MNHEY, CDR2 SVGEGT. V was clipped by 4 bases and J by 6 bases; unmatched bases: 4. The CDR3 spans 15 residues. The CDR3 reads CASSSTSGRLNEQFF. CDR3 DNA: TGTGCCAGCAGTTCGACTAGCGGGAGACTCAATGAGCAGTTCTTC.

This clonotype was observed at least ten times. The chain employs TRBV29-1 and TRBJ2-7, with D perhaps matching TRBD1 (5 bases). Germline V lookup: CDR1 SQVTM, CDR2 ANQGSEA. This CDR3 is built from 14 residues. Trimming took off 7 bases at V and 4 bases at J, with 20 bases between the two ends. The CDR3 loop is CSARTGVSTYEQYF. In DNA form, the CDR3 reads TGCAGCGCCCGCACAGGCGTTTCAACTTACGAGCAGTACTTC.

Regarding this clonotype: This sequence may be a read error, since a much larger clone differs from it by one base. The genes are TRBV12-3 or TRBV12-4 and TRBJ1-1; D is unresolved. V lost 3 bases and J lost 2, with 22 bases in between. CDR3 length: 18 amino acids. The DNA for the CDR3 is TGTGCCAGCAGTTTTTTCTTGGGGTGGAACAGCATAAACACTGAAGCTTTCTTT. It yields the protein CASSFFLGWNSINTEAFF.

This clonotype turned up a few times. The chain joins TRBV7-6 to TRBJ2-7; D remains unclear. The CDR3 consists of 16 residues. Per the germline V gene, CDR1 is SGHVS and CDR2 is FNYEAQ. The ends were cut back, 0 bases at V and 5 bases at J, with 17 bases in the middle. CDR3 loop: CASSLAPAGAQHEQYF. CDR3 bases: TGTGCCAGCAGCTTAGCGCCGGCAGGAGCCCAGCACGAGCAGTACTTC.

The rearrangement uses TRBV5-1 and TRBJ2-1; 9 nucleotides agree with TRBD2. V trimming: 2 bases; J trimming: 6 bases; junction bases outside the gene matches: 9. In germline, CDR1 is SGHRS, CDR2 YFSETQ. The CDR3 is made up of 16 amino acids. The CDR3 DNA is TGCGCCAGCAGCTTTCAGCTCGCGGGAGGGCGCAATGAGCAGTTCTTC. It codes for CASSFQLAGGRNEQFF.

V gene TRBV7-8 combines with J gene TRBJ1-5; D is ambiguous. Germline values: CDR1 SGHVS, CDR2 FQNEAQ. The CDR3 is made up of 15 amino acids. Trimming cost V 5 bases and J 3 bases, with 14 bases left between them. CDR3 bases: TGTGCCAGCAGCCCCGGGAGGATGAACAATCAGCCCCAGCATTTT. Translating it yields CASSPGRMNNQPQHF.

This clonotype was observed a handful of times. The V gene is TRBV20-1, the J gene TRBJ1-1; a weak D match, TRBD1 (5 bases). The CDR3 runs to 13 residues. The germline V and J ends were trimmed by 8 bases and 0 bases, with 13 bases remaining between them. The germline V gene encodes CDR1 DFQATT and CDR2 SNEGSKA (reference sequence). In DNA form, the CDR3 reads TGCAGTACTTCACAGGACCTGAACACTGAAGCTTTCTTT. Translating gives CSTSQDLNTEAFF.

With regard to this clonotype: A single base separates this from a much larger clone, so it may be a read error. V gene TRBV29-1 combines with J gene TRBJ1-5, with D unclear. The V gene's germline CDR1 is SQVTM and CDR2 ANQGSEA. The CDR3 extends over 12 amino acids. Trimming left V 5 bases short and J 6 bases short, with 11 bases between. The chain's CDR3 is CSVRTSSQPQHF. CDR3 in DNA: TGCAGCGTTCGTACTTCCAGTCAGCCCCAGCATTTT.

The V gene is TRBV20-1, the J gene TRBJ1-5; possible D gene TRBD1, 5 bases. The CDR3 is 14 residues long. V lost 5 bases and J lost 8, with 19 bases in between. CDR1 is DFQATT, CDR2 SNEGSKA, per germline (reference sequence). The CDR3, as DNA: TGCAGTGCTCCCCCGAGGGAAGGGGTCAAGCCCCAGCATTTT. Its protein is CSAPPREGVKPQHF.

This clonotype showed up many times. The J gene is TRBJ2-1, the V gene TRBV20-1; the match to TRBD2 covers 10 bases. The V gene's germline CDR1 is DFQATT and CDR2 SNEGSKA (reference sequence). The ends lost 3 bases at V and 9 bases at J; junction bases unmatched: 14. The CDR3 covers 16 residues. CDR3 nucleotides: TGCAGTGCTAGCCGCGCCTCTAGCGGGAGAGCGGCTGAGCAGTTCTTC. Translating gives CSASRASSGRAAEQFF.

In this sample, this clonotype turned up many times. The V gene is TRBV29-1, the J gene TRBJ2-7, with 8 bases that match TRBD1. The CDR3 contains 14 residues. Germline loops: CDR1 SQVTM, CDR2 ANQGSEA. Trimming took 0 bases from V and 5 from J; bases not matched to a gene: 6. CDR3 amino acids: CSVEDGQGADEQYF. The CDR3 nucleotides read TGCAGCGTTGAAGATGGGCAGGGGGCCGACGAGCAGTACTTC.

The chain couples TRBV27 to TRBJ2-7; TRBD2 matches 12 bases. The ends lost 1 base at V and 5 bases at J; junction bases unmatched: 3. Germline V lookup: CDR1 MNHEY, CDR2 SMNVEV (reference sequence). The CDR3 sequence is 15 residues long. In nucleotides, the CDR3 is TGTGCCAGCAGTTTATTGCCTAGCGGGAGGGACGAGCAGTACTTC. Protein sequence: CASSLLPSGRDEQYF.

This clonotype was detected many times. The chain uses TRBV20-1 and TRBJ2-5, with D maybe TRBD1 (5 bases). Trimming took 6 bases from V and 7 from J, leaving 18 bases between them. The CDR3 covers 13 residues. The germline V gene encodes CDR1 DFQATT and CDR2 SNEGSKA (reference sequence). The DNA of the CDR3 is TGCAGTGCCTCTACAGGAGCCCCGGGGACCCAGTACTTC. It is translated as CSASTGAPGTQYF.

By sample share, this clonotype is medium-sized. V and J are TRBV29-1 and TRBJ2-1; 11 bases agree with TRBD2. Germline CDR1 is SQVTM and CDR2 is ANQGSEA. Trimming removed 4 bases from V and 4 bases from J; junction bases left unmatched: 3. CDR3 length: 14 amino acids. CDR3 DNA: TGCAGCGTTGGACTAGCGGGATTGTACAATGAGCAGTTCTTC. Protein: CSVGLAGLYNEQFF.

This clonotype was found many times. Here the CDR3 reads CASSLVRNQPQHF. The CDR3 DNA follows: TGTGCCAGCAGTTTAGTTCGCAATCAGCCCCAGCATTTT. The chain carries TRBV28 and TRBJ1-5, with unresolved D. The CDR3 runs 13 residues. Trimming stripped 2 bases from V and 2 bases from J, with 4 bases between. Per germline, CDR1 MDHEN and CDR2 SYDVKM. Filled out from reference TRBV28 and TRBJ1-5, the complete variable domain reads DVKVTQSSRYLVKRTGEKVFLECVQDMDHENMFWYRQDPGLGLRLIYFSYDVKMKEKGDIPEGYSVSREKKERFSLILESASTNQTSMYLCASSLVRNQPQHFGDGTRLSIL.

This clonotype came up many times. The chain links TRBV7-2 to TRBJ1-4; weak D call: TRBD1 (6 bases). Per the germline V gene, CDR1 is SGHTA and CDR2 is FQGNSA. This CDR3 has 15 amino acids. V lost 5 bases, J lost 4 bases, and 14 bases lay in between. DNA for the CDR3: TGTGCCAGCAGCGTACGAGGGGGAGATAATGAAAAACTGTTTTTT. It translates to CASSVRGGDNEKLFF.